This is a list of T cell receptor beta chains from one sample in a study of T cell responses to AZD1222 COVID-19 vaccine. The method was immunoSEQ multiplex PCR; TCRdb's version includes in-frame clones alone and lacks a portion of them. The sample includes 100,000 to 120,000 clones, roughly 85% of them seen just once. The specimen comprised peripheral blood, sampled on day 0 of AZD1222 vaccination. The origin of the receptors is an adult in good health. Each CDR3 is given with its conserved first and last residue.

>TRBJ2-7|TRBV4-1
CASSPDLYRYSYEQYF
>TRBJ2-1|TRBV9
CASSGRNNEQFF
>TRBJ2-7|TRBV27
CASSSSGVYEQYF
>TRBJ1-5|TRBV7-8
CASSWGVNQPQHF
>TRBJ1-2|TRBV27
CASRLTERTGNYGYTF
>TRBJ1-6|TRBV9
CASNRGNSPLHF
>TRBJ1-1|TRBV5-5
CASSFSTGTQNTEAFF
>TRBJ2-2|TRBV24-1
CATSDRTYRATTSGGANTGELFF
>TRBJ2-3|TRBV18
CASSQWDTQYF
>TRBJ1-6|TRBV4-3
CASSQGGQGDSPLHF
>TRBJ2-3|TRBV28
CARKKREGQARDTQYF
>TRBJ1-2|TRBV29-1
CSVESVPRYGYTF
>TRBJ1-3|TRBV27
CASSFRGTGNTIYF
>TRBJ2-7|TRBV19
CASSITAGEPSSYEQYF
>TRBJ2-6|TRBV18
CASSPMAGLGGANVLTF
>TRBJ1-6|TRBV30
CAWSLRQGNSPLHF
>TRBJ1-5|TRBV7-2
CASSLYPPDRAIQPQHF
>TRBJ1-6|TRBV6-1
CASSESGQGNSPLHF
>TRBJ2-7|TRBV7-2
CASSLGGRPNEQYF
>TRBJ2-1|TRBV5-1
CASSLDVHNEQFF
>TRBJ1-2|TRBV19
CASEPGGANYGYTF
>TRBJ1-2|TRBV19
CATATPGRNYGYTF
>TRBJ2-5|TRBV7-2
CASSSQLAGGQETQYF
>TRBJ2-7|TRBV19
CASSTPGLVYEQYF
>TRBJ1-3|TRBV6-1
CASSEISSSTGPNTIYF
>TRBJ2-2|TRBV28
CASSFSNRGYTGELFF
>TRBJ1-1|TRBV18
CASSPGRDTEAFF
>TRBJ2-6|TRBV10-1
CASSGRGPGANVLTF
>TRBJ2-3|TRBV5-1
CASSLAGLEAGTQYF
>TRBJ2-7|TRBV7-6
CASSPRTNSIIYEQYF